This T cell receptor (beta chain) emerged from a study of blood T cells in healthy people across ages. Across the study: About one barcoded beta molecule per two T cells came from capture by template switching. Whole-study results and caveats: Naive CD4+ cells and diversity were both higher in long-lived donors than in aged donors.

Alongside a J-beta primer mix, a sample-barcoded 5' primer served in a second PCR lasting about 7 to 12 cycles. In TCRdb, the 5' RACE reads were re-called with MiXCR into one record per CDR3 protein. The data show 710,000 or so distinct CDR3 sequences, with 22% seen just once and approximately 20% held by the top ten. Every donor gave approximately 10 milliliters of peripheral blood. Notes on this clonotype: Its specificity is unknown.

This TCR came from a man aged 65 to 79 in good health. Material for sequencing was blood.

The CDR3 nucleotides read TGTGCCAGCCGGGTCGGGAACTCCTACGAGCAGTACTTC. The encoded protein is CASRVGNSYEQYF. The chain is built from TRBV28 and TRBJ2-7; possibly TRBD2 for D (5 bases). From germline, CDR1 is MDHEN and CDR2 SYDVKM. Trimming stripped 8 bases from V and 0 bases from J, with 11 bases between. The CDR3 covers 13 residues.